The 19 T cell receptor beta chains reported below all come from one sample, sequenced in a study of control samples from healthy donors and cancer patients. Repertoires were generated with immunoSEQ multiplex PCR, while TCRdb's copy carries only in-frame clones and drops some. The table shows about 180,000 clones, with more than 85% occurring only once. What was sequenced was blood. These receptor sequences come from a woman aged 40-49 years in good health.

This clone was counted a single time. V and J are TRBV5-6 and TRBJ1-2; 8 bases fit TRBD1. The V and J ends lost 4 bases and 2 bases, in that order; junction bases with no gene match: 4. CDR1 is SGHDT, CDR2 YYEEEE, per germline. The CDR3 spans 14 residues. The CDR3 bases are TGTGCCAGCAGCCCGACAGGGGCCAACTATGGCTACACCTTC. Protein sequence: CASSPTGANYGYTF.

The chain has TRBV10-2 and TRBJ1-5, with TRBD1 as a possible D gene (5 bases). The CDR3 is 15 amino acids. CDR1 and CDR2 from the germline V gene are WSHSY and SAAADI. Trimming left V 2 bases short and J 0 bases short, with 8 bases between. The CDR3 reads CASSERTLSNQPQHF. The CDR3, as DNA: TGCGCCAGCAGTGAGAGGACACTTAGCAATCAGCCCCAGCATTTT.

The CDR3 DNA reads TGTGCCAGTGCGGACTTCCAGGGAAACCCCAACGTCCTGACTTTC. Protein: CASADFQGNPNVLTF. The chain joins TRBV19 to TRBJ2-6, with D perhaps being TRBD1 or TRBD2 (5 bases each). CDR3 size: 15 residues. V shed 8 bases and J shed 8 bases, with 19 bases lying between them. Per the germline V gene, CDR1 is LNHDA and CDR2 is SQIVND (reference sequence).

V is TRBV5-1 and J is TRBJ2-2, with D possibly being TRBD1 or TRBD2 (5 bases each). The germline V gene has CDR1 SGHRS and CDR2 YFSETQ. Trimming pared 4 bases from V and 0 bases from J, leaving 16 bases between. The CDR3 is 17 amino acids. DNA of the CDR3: TGCGCCAGCAGCGGCAGGATGGGGGTCGCGAACACCGGGGAGCTGTTTTTT. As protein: CASSGRMGVANTGELFF.

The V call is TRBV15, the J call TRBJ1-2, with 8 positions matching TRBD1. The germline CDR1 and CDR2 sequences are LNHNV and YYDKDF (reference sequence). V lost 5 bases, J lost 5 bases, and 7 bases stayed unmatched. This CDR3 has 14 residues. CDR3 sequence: CATSDRGHEYGYTF. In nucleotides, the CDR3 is TGTGCCACCAGCGACAGGGGTCACGAGTATGGCTACACCTTC.

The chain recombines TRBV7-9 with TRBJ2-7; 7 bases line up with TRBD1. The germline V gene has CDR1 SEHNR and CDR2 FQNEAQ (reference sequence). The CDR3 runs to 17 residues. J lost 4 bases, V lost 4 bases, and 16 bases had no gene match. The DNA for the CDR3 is TGTGCCAGCAGCTCCAATTGGGACAGCAAAAGGAGATACGAGCAGTACTTC. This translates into CASSSNWDSKRRYEQYF.

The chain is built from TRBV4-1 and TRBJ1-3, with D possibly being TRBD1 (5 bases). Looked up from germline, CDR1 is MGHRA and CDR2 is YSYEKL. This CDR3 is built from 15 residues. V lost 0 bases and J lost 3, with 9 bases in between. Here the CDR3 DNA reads TGCGCCAGCAGCCAAGATCGAGGGGATGGAAACACCATATATTTT. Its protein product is CASSQDRGDGNTIYF.

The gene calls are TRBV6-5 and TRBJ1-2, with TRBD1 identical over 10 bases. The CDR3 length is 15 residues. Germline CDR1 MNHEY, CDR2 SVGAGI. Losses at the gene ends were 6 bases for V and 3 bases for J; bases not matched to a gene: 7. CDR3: CASSPLDRGDYGYTF. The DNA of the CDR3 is TGTGCCAGCAGCCCCCTGGACAGGGGGGACTATGGCTACACCTTC.

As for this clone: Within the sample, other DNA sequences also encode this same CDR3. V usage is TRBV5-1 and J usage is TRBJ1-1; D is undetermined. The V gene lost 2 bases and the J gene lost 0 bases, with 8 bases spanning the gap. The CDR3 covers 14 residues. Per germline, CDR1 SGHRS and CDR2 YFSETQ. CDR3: CASSFGPMNTEAFF. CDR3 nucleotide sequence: TGCGCCAGCAGCTTCGGACCCATGAACACTGAAGCTTTCTTT. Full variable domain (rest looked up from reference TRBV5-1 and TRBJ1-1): KAGVTQTPRYLIKTRGQQVTLSCSPISGHRSVSWYQQTPGQGLQFLFEYFSETQRNKGNFPGRFSGRQFSNSRSEMNVSTLELGDSALYLCASSFGPMNTEAFFGQGTRLTVV.

The CDR3, as DNA: TGTGCCAGCAGCCCCCGGACAGACTCCTACGAGCAGTACTTC. As protein: CASSPRTDSYEQYF. V gene TRBV7-9 combines with J gene TRBJ2-7; a weak D match, TRBD1 (6 bases). CDR3 length equals 14 residues. Trimming shortened V by 5 bases and J by 0 bases, and 11 bases separated the two germline ends. The germline CDR1 and CDR2 sequences are SEHNR and FQNEAQ (reference sequence).

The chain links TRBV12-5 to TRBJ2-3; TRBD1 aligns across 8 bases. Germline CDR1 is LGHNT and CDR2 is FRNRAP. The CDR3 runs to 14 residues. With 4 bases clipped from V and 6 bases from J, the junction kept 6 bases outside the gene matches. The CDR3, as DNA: TGTGCTAGTGGTTCATACACAGGGGGGGATACGCAGTATTTT. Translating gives CASGSYTGGDTQYF. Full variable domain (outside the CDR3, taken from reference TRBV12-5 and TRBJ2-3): DARVTQTPRHKVTEMGQEVTMRCQPILGHNTVFWYRQTMMQGLELLAYFRNRAPLDDSGMPKDRFSAEMPDATLATLKIQPSEPRDSAVYFCASGSYTGGDTQYFGPGTRLTVL.

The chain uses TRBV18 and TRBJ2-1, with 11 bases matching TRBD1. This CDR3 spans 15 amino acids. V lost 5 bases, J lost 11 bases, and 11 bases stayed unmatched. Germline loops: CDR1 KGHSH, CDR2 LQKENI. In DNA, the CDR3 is TGTGCCAGCTCAACAGGACAGGGGGCGGTAGTTAAGCAGTTCTTC. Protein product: CASSTGQGAVVKQFF.

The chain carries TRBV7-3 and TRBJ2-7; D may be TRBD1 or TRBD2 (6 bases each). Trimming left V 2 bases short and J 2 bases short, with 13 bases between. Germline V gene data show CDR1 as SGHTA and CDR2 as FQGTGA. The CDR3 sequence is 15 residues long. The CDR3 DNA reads TGTGCCAGCAGCTTATCGGGGGCAGCCACCTACGAGCAGTACTTC. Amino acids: CASSLSGAATYEQYF.

This CDR3 reads CASRSGQGDYEQYF. For the CDR3, the DNA is TGCGCCAGCAGATCGGGACAGGGGGATTACGAGCAGTACTTC. V usage is TRBV5-1 and J usage is TRBJ2-7; TRBD1 matches at 11 bases. Looked up from germline, CDR1 is SGHRS and CDR2 is YFSETQ. This CDR3 spans 14 amino acids. J lost 4 bases, V lost 5 bases, and 5 bases had no gene match.

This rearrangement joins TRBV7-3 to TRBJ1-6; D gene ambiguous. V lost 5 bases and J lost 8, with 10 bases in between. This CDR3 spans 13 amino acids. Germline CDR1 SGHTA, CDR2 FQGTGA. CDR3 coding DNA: TGTGCCAGCAGCCCACGGACCGATTCACCCCTCCACTTT. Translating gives CASSPRTDSPLHF.

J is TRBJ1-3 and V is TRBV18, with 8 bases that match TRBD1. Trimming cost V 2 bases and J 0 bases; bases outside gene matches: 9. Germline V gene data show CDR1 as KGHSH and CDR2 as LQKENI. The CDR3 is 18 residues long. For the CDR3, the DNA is TGTGCCAGCTCACCAAAACCGGGACAGGCGAGCTCTGGAAACACCATATATTTT. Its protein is CASSPKPGQASSGNTIYF.

This chain's CDR3 is CASSDRNTEAFF. The CDR3 nucleotides are TGTGCCAGTAGTGACAGGAACACTGAAGCTTTCTTT. The chain joins TRBV19 to TRBJ1-1, with a tentative D call TRBD1 (5 bases). Germline CDR1 LNHDA, CDR2 SQIVND (reference sequence). The CDR3 runs to 12 residues. V was trimmed by 5 bases and J by 1 base, leaving 5 bases between them. Based on the CDR3 plus reference TRBV19 and TRBJ1-1, the full variable domain is DGGITQSPKYLFRKEGQNVTLSCEQNLNHDAMYWYRQDPGQGLRLIYYSQIVNDFQKGDIAEGYSVSREKKESFPLTVTSAQKNPTAFYLCASSDRNTEAFFGQGTRLTVV.

The CDR3 sequence: CASRGNPGRPQHF. In DNA form, the CDR3 reads TGTGCCAGCAGAGGAAACCCCGGACGGCCCCAGCATTTT. The chain couples TRBV12-3 or TRBV12-4 to TRBJ1-5, with D hard to call. Trimming cost V 6 bases and J 9 bases, with 15 bases left between them. This CDR3 is built from 13 residues.

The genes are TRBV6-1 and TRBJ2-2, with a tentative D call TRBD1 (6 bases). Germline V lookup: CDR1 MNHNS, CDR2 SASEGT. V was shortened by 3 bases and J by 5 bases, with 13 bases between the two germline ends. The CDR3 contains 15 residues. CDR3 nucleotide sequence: TGTGCCAGCAGTGACACAGGGTATGGTACCGGGGAGCTGTTTTTT. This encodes CASSDTGYGTGELFF.